This T cell receptor (beta chain) was documented in a study of cytomegalovirus exposure and HLA in healthy donors. This clone was recorded a few times. Its antigen remains unknown. PCR used 60 Vbeta primers and 13 Jbeta primers. Sequenced by immunoSEQ multiplex PCR; TCRdb stores in-frame clones only, minus some. Of 100,000 to 150,000 clones listed, 70% to 85% were seen once; the top ten hold 2.7%. The study, taken as a whole, reports: Later analysis suggested links between common viral pathogens and several top significant clusters.

This CDR3 region has 13 residues. Germline V gives CDR1 SGHDN, CDR2 FVKESK. Deletions cut 4 bases from V and 5 bases from J, with 11 bases between. Sequenced sample: PBMCs. This chain joins TRBV14 and TRBJ1-2; D possibly corresponds to TRBD1 (6 bases). The receptor was derived from a boy aged 2 to 9 in good health and CMV-seronegative. CDR3 residues: CASSLIQGYGYTF. CDR3 DNA: TGTGCCAGCAGCCTGATACAGGGTTATGGCTACACCTTC.